A single T cell receptor (beta chain) is shown here with its context. The target antigen is unknown. The data stem from a study of shared clonotypes between healthy human individuals. Study-wide findings and caveats: Rarefaction indicated that sorted-subset sequencing remained incomplete although depth was large.

Sequenced by immunoSEQ multiplex PCR; TCRdb stores in-frame clones only, minus some. There are around 350,000 clones in the sample; about 70% occur only once, and 10% lies in the top ten. Germline loops: CDR1 KGHSH, CDR2 LQKENI. The V and J ends lost 4 bases and 5 bases, in that order; junction bases with no gene match: 7. The CDR3 extends over 14 amino acids. The sequence was collected from a man under 40 in good health. V and J are TRBV18 and TRBJ2-5; 7 nucleotides align to TRBD2. The sample taken for sequencing was memory CD4+ T cells sorted from blood. The subset is: CD45RA-negative fraction. This CDR3 reads CASSLLALGETQYF. DNA for the CDR3: TGTGCCAGCTCACTACTAGCGCTGGGGGAGACCCAGTACTTC.